This T cell receptor beta chain originates from a study of blood T cells in healthy people across ages. The germline CDR1 and CDR2 sequences are LGHDT and YNNKEL (reference sequence). This CDR3 has 16 residues. Unmatched junction bases numbered 8, after V lost 3 bases and J lost 5 bases. Combining a sample-barcoded 5' primer with a J-beta primer mix, a second PCR ran for about 6 to 11 cycles. TCRdb re-derived calls from the 5' RACE reads in MiXCR, one entry per CDR3 protein. The sample lists about 1 million distinct CDR3 sequences, less than 50% occurring once. Material: blood. The V call is TRBV3-1, the J call TRBJ2-3, with 10 bases aligning to TRBD2. The TCR originated in a woman aged 55 to 70 in good health. Written as DNA, the CDR3 is TGTGCCAGCAGCCAGAGAGCGGGAGGGCCAGTAGATACGCAGTATTTT. It yields the protein CASSQRAGGPVDTQYF.